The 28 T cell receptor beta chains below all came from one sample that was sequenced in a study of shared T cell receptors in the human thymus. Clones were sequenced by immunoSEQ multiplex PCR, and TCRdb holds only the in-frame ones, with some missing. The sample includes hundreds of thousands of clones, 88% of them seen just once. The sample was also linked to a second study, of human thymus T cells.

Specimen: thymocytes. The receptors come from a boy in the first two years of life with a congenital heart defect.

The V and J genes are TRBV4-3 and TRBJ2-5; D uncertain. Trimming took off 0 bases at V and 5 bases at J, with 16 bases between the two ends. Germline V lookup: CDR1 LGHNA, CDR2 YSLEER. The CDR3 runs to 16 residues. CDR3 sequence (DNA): TGCGCCAGCAGCCAAGATATGGCAGCTCTCGGGGAGACCCAGTACTTC. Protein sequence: CASSQDMAALGETQYF.

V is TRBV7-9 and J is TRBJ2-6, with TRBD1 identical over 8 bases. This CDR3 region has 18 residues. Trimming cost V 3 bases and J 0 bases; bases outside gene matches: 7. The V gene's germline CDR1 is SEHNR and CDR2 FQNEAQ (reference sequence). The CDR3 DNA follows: TGTGCCAGCAGCTTTCGGACAGGGACCCCCTCTGGGGCCAACGTCCTGACTTTC. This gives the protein CASSFRTGTPSGANVLTF.

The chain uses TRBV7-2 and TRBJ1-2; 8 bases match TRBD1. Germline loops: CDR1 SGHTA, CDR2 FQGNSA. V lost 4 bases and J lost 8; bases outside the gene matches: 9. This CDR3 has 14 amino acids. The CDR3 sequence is CASSWQGAGGGYTF. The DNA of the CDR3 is TGTGCCAGCAGCTGGCAGGGGGCAGGAGGAGGCTACACCTTC. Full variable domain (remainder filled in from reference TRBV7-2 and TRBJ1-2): GAGVSQSPSNKVTEKGKDVELRCDPISGHTALYWYRQSLGQGLEFLIYFQGNSAPDKSGLPSDRFSAERTGGSVSTLTIQRTQQEDSAVYLCASSWQGAGGGYTFGSGTRLTVV.

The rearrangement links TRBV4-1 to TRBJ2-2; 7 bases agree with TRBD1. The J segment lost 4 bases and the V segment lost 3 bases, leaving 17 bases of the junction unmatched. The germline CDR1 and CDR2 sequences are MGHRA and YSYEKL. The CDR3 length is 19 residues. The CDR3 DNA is TGCGCCAGCAGCCATATCCCACCGACAGGGAGTGAAGTCACCGGGGAGCTGTTTTTT. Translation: CASSHIPPTGSEVTGELFF.

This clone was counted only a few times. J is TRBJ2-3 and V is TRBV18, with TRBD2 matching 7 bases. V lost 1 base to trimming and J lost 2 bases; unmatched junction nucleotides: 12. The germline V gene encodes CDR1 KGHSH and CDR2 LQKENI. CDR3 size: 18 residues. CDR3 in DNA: TGTGCCAGCTCACCACTCAACCCGGGGAGGGGTTTCACAGATACGCAGTATTTT. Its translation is CASSPLNPGRGFTDTQYF.

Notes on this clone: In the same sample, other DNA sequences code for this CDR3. The DNA for the CDR3 is TGTGCCAGCAGTTTAGGGACTAGCGGGAGCTCCTACGAGCAGTACTTC. Translated, it gives CASSLGTSGSSYEQYF. The chain joins TRBV28 to TRBJ2-7; 14 bases line up with TRBD2. The V and J ends lost 2 bases and 0 bases, in that order; junction bases with no gene match: 0. The CDR3 runs 16 residues. Germline loops: CDR1 MDHEN, CDR2 SYDVKM.

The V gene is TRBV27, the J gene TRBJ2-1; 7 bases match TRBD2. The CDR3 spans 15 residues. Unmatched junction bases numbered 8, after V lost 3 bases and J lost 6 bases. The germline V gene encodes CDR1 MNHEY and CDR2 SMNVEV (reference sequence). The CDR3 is CASSFRTSGGNEQFF. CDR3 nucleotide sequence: TGTGCCAGCAGTTTTAGGACTTCGGGGGGCAATGAGCAGTTCTTC.

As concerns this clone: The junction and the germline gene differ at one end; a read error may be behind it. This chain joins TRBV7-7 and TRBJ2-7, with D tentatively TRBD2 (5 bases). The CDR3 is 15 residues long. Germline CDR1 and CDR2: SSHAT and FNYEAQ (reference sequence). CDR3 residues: CASSPQVGAPGEQYF. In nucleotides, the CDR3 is TGTGCTAGCAGCCCCCAAGTGGGAGCCCCAGGCGAGCAGTACTTC.

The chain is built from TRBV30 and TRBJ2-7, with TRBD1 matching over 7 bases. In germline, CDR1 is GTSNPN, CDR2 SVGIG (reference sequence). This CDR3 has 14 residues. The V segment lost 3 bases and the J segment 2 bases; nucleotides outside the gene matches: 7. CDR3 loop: CAWRHRGMAYEQYF. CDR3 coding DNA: TGTGCCTGGAGGCACAGGGGCATGGCCTACGAGCAGTACTTC.

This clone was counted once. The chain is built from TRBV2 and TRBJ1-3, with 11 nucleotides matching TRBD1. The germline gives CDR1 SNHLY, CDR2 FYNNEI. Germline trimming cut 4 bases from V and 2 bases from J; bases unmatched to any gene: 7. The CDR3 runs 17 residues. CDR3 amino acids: CASSGGTGGNAGNTIYF. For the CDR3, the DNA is TGTGCCAGCAGTGGCGGGACAGGGGGAAATGCTGGAAACACCATATATTTT.

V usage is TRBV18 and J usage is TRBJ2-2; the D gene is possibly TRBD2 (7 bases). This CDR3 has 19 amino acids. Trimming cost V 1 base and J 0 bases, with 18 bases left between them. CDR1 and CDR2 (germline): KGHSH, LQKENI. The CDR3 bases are TGTGCCAGCTCACCACACAGGGCACTAGCGAGAGCGAACACCGGGGAGCTGTTTTTT. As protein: CASSPHRALARANTGELFF.

CDR3 coding DNA: TGTGCCAGCTCACCGGGGGGACTAGAGTTCACACGTACGCAGTATTTT. Protein: CASSPGGLEFTRTQYF. The chain employs TRBV18 and TRBJ2-3, with 8 bases lining up with TRBD2. The V segment lost 3 bases and the J segment 8 bases; nucleotides outside the gene matches: 13. Germline CDR1 and CDR2: KGHSH and LQKENI. The CDR3 length is 16 residues.

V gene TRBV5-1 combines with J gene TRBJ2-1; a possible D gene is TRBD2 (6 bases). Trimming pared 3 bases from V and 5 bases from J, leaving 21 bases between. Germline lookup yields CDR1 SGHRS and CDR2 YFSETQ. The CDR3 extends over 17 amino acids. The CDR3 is CASSSRPIRAGHNEQFF. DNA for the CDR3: TGCGCCAGCAGCTCGCGGCCTATCAGGGCGGGACACAATGAGCAGTTCTTC.

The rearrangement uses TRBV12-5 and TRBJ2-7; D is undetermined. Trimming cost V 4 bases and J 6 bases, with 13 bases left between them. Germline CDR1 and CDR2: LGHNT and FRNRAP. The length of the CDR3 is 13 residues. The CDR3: CASGYGTQSEQYF. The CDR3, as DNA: TGTGCTAGTGGTTATGGTACACAATCCGAGCAGTACTTC.

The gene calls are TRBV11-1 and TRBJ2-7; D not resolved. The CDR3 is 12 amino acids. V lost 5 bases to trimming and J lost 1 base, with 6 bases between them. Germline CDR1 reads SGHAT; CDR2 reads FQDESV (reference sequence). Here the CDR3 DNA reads TGTGCCAGCAGCCCCGAGTCCTACGAGCAGTACTTC. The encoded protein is CASSPESYEQYF.

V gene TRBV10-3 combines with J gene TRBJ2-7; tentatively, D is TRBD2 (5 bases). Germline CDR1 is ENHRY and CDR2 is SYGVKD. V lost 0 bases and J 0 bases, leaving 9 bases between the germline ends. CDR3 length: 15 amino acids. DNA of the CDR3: TGTGCCATCAGTGAGTCCCCCGGGGTCTCCTACGAGCAGTACTTC. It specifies CAISESPGVSYEQYF.

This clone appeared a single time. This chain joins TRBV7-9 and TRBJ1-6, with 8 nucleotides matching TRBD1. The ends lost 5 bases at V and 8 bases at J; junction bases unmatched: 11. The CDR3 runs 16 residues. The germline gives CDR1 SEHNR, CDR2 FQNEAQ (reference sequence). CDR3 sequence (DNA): TGTGCCAGCAGCCCCTATCCGGCAGGGGGCTATTCACCCCTCCACTTT. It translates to CASSPYPAGGYSPLHF.

The CDR3 bases are TGTGCCATCAGTGAGCTGACAAGGTTAGCGGGAGGGACCTACGAGCAGTACTTC. Amino acids: CAISELTRLAGGTYEQYF. The chain recombines TRBV10-3 with TRBJ2-7; 11 bases are shared with TRBD2. Germline V CDR1 and CDR2: ENHRY, SYGVKD. The CDR3 loop spans 18 amino acids. J was trimmed by 2 bases and V by 2 bases; bases with no gene match: 11.

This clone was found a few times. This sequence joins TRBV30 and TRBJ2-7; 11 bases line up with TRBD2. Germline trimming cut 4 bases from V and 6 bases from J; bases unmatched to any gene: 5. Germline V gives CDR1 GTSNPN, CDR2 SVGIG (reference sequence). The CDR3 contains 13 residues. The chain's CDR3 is CAWMLAGGLEQYF. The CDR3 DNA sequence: TGTGCCTGGATGCTAGCGGGAGGTCTCGAGCAGTACTTC.

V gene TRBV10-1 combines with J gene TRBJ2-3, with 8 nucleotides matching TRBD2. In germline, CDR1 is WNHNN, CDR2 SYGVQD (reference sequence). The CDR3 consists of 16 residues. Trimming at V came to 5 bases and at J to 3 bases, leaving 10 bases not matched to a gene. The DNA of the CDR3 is TGCGCCAGCAGTCGACGAGCGGGAGAGGGAACAGATACGCAGTATTTT. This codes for CASSRRAGEGTDTQYF.

CDR3: CASSDWTGMDTEAFF. CDR3 DNA: TGTGCCAGCAGTGATTGGACAGGGATGGACACTGAAGCTTTCTTT. The gene calls are TRBV25-1 and TRBJ1-1; 8 positions match TRBD1. Germline V lookup: CDR1 MGHDK, CDR2 SYGVNS. With V trimmed by 3 bases and J by 3 bases, 6 bases remained unmatched. The CDR3 contains 15 residues.

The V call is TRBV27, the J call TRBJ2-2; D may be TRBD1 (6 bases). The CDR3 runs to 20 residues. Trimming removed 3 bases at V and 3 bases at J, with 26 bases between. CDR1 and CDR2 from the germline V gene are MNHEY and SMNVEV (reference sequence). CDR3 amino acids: CASSFTRSTARKGDTGELFF. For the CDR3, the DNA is TGTGCCAGCAGTTTCACCCGGTCTACGGCAAGGAAGGGGGACACCGGGGAGCTGTTTTTT.

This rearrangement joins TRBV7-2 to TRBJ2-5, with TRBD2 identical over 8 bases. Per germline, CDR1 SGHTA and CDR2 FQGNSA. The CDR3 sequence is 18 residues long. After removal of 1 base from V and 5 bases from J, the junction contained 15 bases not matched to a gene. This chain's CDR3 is CASSLGFREGSLGETQYF. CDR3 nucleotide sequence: TGTGCCAGCAGCTTAGGTTTCCGGGAGGGCTCTTTAGGGGAGACCCAGTACTTC.

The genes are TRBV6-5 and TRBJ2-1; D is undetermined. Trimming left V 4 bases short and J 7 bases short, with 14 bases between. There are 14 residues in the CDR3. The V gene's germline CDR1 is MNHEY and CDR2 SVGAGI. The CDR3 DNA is TGTGCCAGCAGTTTGAGAGCGAACCCAAATGAGCAGTTCTTC. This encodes CASSLRANPNEQFF.

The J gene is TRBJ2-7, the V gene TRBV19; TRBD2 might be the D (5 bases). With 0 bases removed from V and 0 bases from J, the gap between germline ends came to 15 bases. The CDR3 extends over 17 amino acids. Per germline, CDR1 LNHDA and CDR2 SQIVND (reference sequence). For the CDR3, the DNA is TGTGCCAGTAGTATAGATCCCGGGGAGAGGAACTCCTACGAGCAGTACTTC. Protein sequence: CASSIDPGERNSYEQYF.

The CDR3 DNA is TGTGCCAGCAGCTTAGGGGAACGGGACAGTCGTACGGATGAGCAGTTCTTC. This sequence encodes CASSLGERDSRTDEQFF. The V gene is TRBV11-2, the J gene TRBJ2-1, with TRBD1 matching 7 bases. With 1 base clipped from V and 8 bases from J, the junction kept 14 bases outside the gene matches. CDR1 is SGHAT, CDR2 FQNNGV, per germline. CDR3 size: 17 residues.

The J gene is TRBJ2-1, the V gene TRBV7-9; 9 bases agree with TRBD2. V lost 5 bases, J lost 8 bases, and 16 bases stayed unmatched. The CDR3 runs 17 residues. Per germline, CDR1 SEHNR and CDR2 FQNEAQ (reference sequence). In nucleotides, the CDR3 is TGTGCCAGCAGCCCCCCTACTGGGCGGGAGGGCCAGGATGAGCAGTTCTTC. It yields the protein CASSPPTGREGQDEQFF.

The CDR3 spells CASSPSRVRRETQYF. In nucleotides, the CDR3 is TGTGCCAGCTCACCAAGCAGGGTCAGGCGAGAGACCCAGTACTTC. V and J are TRBV18 and TRBJ2-5; D is perhaps TRBD1 (5 bases). This CDR3 spans 15 amino acids. The V end lost 2 bases, the J end lost 4 bases, and 14 bases lay between the germline ends. CDR1 and CDR2 from the germline V gene are KGHSH and LQKENI. Drawing the rest from reference TRBV18 and TRBJ2-5, the complete variable domain is NAGVMQNPRHLVRRRGQEARLRCSPMKGHSHVYWYRQLPEEGLKFMVYLQKENIIDESGMPKERFSAEFPKEGPSILRIQQVVRGDSAAYFCASSPSRVRRETQYFGPGTRLLVL.